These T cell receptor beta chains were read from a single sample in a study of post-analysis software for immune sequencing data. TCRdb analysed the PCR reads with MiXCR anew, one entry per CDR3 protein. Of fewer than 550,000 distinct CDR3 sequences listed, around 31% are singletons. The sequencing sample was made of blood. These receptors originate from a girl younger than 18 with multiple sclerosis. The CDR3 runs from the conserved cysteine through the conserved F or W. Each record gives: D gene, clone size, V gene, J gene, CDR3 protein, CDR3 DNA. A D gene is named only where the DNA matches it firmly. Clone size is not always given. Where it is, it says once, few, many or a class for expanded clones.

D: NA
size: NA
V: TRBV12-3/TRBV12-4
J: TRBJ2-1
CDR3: CASSPRVGGPDEQFF
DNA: TGTGCCAGCAGCCCGCGGGTAGGAGGTCCCGATGAGCAGTTCTTC

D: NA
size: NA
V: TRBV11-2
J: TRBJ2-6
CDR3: CASSHTSGPGANVLTF
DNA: TGTGCCAGCAGCCATACCTCGGGCCCTGGGGCCAACGTCCTGACTTTC

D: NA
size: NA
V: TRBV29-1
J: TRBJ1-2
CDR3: CSGRTVEGYTF
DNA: TGCAGCGGGCGGACGGTGGAAGGCTACACCTTC

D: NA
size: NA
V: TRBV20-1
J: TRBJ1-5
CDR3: CSASIFRGNEGNQPQHF
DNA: TGCAGTGCTAGTATTTTTCGGGGAAACGAGGGCAATCAGCCCCAGCATTTT

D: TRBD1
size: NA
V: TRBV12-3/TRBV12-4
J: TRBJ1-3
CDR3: CASRSGQGRNTIYF
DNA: TGTGCCAGCAGATCGGGACAGGGGAGAAACACCATATATTTT

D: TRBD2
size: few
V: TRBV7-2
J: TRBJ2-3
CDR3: CASSITAGSVTDTQYF
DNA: TGTGCCAGCAGCATCACAGCGGGGAGCGTCACAGATACGCAGTATTTT

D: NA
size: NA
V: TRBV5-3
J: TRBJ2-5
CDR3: CARSPPAGHTQETQYF
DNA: TGTGCCAGAAGCCCCCCCGCGGGGCATACACAAGAGACCCAGTACTTC

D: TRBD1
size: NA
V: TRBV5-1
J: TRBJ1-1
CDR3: CASSPETGANTEAFF
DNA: TGCGCCAGCAGCCCTGAGACAGGGGCGAACACTGAAGCTTTCTTT

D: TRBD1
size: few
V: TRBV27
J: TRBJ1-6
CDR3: CASSFLTGESPLHF
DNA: TGTGCCAGCAGTTTTCTGACAGGGGAATCACCCCTCCACTTT

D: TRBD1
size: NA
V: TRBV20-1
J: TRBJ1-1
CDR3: CSASTGWGTEAFF
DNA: TGCAGTGCGTCGACAGGGTGGGGCACTGAAGCTTTCTTT

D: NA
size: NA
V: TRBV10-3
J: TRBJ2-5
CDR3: CAIKKTDSETQYF
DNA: TGTGCCATCAAAAAGACAGATTCGGAGACCCAGTACTTC

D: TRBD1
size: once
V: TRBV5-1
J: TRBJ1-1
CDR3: CASAWTGGTEAFF
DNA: TGCGCCAGCGCGTGGACAGGGGGAACTGAAGCTTTCTTT

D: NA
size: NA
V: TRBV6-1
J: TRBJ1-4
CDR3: CASSEVPERGTNEKLFF
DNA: TGTGCCAGCAGTGAAGTGCCGGAACGGGGAACTAATGAAAAACTGTTTTTT

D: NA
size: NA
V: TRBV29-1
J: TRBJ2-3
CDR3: CSVEGLRKSSTDTQYF
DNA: TGCAGCGTTGAAGGTTTGAGGAAATCTAGCACAGATACGCAGTATTTT

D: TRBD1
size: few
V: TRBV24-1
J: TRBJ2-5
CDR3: CATSDLQGKQETQYF
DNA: TGTGCCACCAGTGATCTACAGGGGAAACAAGAGACCCAGTACTTC

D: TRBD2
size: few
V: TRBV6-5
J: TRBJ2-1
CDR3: CASTGRGGYNEQFF
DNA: TGTGCCAGCACCGGCCGCGGGGGATACAATGAGCAGTTCTTC

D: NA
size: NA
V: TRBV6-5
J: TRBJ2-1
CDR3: CASSHSHEQFF
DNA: TGTGCCAGCAGTCACTCCCATGAGCAGTTCTTC

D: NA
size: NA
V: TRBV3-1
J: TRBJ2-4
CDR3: CASSPGQNIQYF
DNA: TGTGCCAGCAGCCCGGGACAAAACATTCAGTACTTC

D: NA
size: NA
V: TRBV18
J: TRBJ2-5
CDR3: CAGTQTGSVQETQYF
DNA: TGTGCCGGAACCCAAACAGGGTCCGTTCAAGAGACCCAGTACTTC

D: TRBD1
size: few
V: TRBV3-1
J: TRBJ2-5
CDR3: CASSRGTGETQYF
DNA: TGTGCCAGCAGCCGGGGGACAGGAGAGACCCAGTACTTC

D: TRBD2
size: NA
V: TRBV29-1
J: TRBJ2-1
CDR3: CSARGRAGGQAEQFF
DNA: TGCAGCGCCCGGGGACGAGCGGGGGGGCAGGCTGAGCAGTTCTTC

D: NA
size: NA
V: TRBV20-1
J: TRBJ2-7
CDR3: CSARFSSYEQYF
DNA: TGCAGTGCTAGATTCAGCTCCTACGAGCAGTACTTC

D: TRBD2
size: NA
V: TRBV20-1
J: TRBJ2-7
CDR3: CSAKRSSGGLVYEQYF
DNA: TGCAGTGCTAAAAGAAGTAGCGGGGGCCTCGTCTACGAGCAGTACTTC

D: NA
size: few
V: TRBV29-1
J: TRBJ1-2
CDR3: CSVSFLDGSSGYTF
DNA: TGCAGCGTTTCTTTCCTGGACGGCTCCTCTGGCTACACCTTC

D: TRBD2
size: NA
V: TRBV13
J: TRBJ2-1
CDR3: CASSSIGSSGDHNNEQFF
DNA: TGTGCCAGCAGCTCGATTGGGTCTAGCGGGGACCATAACAATGAGCAGTTCTTC

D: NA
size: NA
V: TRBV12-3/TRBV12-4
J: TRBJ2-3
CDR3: CASRRLGASTDTQYF
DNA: TGTGCCAGCAGAAGACTAGGCGCTAGCACAGATACGCAGTATTTT

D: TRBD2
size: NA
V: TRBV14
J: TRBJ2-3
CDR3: CASSPPGRSTDTQYF
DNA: TGTGCCAGCAGCCCCCCCGGGAGGAGCACAGATACGCAGTATTTT

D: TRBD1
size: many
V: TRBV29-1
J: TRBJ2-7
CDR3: CSVGQGAPYEQYF
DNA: TGCAGCGTTGGACAGGGGGCGCCCTACGAGCAGTACTTC

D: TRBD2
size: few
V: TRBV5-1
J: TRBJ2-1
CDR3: CASTTGLAGGYNEQFF
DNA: TGCGCCAGCACCACCGGACTAGCGGGGGGCTACAATGAGCAGTTCTTC

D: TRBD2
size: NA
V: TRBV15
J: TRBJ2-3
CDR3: CATSRVTSGGDTQYF
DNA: TGTGCCACCAGCAGAGTCACTAGCGGGGGAGATACGCAGTATTTT

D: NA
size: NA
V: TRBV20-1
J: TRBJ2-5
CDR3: CRASFDETQYF
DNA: TGCAGGGCTAGCTTTGACGAGACCCAGTACTTC

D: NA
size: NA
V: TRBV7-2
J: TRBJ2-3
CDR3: CASSLGPGQSTDTQYF
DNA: TGTGCCAGCAGCTTAGGGCCGGGACAAAGCACAGATACGCAGTATTTT

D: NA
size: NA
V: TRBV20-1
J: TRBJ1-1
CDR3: CSAVIPQANTEAFF
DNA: TGCAGTGCTGTAATTCCTCAGGCTAACACTGAAGCTTTCTTT

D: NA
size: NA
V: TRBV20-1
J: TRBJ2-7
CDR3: CSAMGLGYEQYF
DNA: TGCAGTGCTATGGGGTTGGGTTACGAGCAGTACTTC

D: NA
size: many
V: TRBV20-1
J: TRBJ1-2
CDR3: CSATALGGEGYTF
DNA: TGCAGTGCTACTGCCCTGGGAGGTGAGGGCTACACCTTC

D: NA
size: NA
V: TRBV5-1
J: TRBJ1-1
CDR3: CASSTLGGRNTEAFF
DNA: TGCGCCAGCAGCACGCTAGGGGGGCGGAACACTGAAGCTTTCTTT

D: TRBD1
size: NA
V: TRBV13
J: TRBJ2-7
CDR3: CASSFQGATNEQYF
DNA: TGTGCCAGCAGCTTCCAGGGGGCTACAAATGAGCAGTACTTC

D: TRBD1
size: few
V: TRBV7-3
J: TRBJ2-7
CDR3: CASSPGTGGFYEQYF
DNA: TGTGCCAGCAGTCCGGGGACAGGGGGCTTCTACGAGCAGTACTTC

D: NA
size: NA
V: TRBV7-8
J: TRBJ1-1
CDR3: CAGSPGMGGPYPEAFF
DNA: TGTGCCGGCAGCCCCGGGATGGGGGGCCCTTATCCGGAAGCTTTCTTT

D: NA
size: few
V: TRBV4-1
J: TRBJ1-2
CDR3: CASSPLGQHYGYTF
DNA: TGCGCCAGCAGCCCTCTCGGACAGCACTATGGCTACACCTTC

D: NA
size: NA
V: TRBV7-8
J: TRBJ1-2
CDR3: CASSLTISRTEYGYTF
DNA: TGTGCCAGCAGCTTAACTATATCCCGCACGGAGTATGGCTACACCTTC

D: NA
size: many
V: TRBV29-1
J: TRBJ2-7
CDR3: CSVVGQGGEQYF
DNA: TGCAGCGTTGTTGGGCAGGGGGGCGAGCAGTACTTC

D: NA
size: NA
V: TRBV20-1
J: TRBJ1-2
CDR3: CSARSAVFNGYTF
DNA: TGCAGTGCTAGATCCGCCGTCTTCAATGGCTACACCTTC

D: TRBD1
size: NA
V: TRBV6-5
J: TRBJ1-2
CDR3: CASRMDRGGGYTF
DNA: TGTGCCAGCAGGATGGACAGGGGCGGTGGCTACACCTTC

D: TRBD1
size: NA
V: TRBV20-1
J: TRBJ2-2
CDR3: CSAPTSPGTVNTGELFF
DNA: TGCAGTGCTCCAACTAGTCCCGGGACAGTGAACACCGGGGAGCTGTTTTTT

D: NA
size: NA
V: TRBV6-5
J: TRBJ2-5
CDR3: CASSAKEGTQYF
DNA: TGTGCCAGCAGTGCTAAAGAAGGGACCCAGTACTTC

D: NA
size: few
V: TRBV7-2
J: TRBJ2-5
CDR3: CASSLAAEETQYF
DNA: TGTGCCAGCAGCTTAGCTGCAGAGGAGACCCAGTACTTC

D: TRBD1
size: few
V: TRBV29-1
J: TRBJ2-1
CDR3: CSVWEGQGAGEQFF
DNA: TGCAGCGTATGGGAGGGACAGGGGGCGGGTGAGCAGTTCTTC

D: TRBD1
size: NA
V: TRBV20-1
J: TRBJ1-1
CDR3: CSVLGTVGTEAFF
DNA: TGCAGCGTGTTGGGGACAGTGGGGACTGAAGCTTTCTTT

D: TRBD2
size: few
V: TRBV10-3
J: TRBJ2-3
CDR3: CAISESMASGGRTDTQYF
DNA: TGTGCCATCAGTGAGTCGATGGCTAGCGGGGGACGCACAGATACGCAGTATTTT

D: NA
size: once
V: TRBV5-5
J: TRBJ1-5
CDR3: CASSSTPDGFNQPQHF
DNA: TGTGCCAGCAGCTCCACCCCAGACGGATTCAATCAGCCCCAGCATTTT

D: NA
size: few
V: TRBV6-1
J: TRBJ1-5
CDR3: CASRGSNQPQHF
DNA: TGTGCCAGCAGGGGTAGCAATCAGCCCCAGCATTTT

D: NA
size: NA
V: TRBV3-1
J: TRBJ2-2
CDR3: CASSPTGPTKGLTGELFF
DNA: TGTGCCAGCAGCCCCACAGGTCCTACCAAGGGATTGACCGGGGAGCTGTTTTTT